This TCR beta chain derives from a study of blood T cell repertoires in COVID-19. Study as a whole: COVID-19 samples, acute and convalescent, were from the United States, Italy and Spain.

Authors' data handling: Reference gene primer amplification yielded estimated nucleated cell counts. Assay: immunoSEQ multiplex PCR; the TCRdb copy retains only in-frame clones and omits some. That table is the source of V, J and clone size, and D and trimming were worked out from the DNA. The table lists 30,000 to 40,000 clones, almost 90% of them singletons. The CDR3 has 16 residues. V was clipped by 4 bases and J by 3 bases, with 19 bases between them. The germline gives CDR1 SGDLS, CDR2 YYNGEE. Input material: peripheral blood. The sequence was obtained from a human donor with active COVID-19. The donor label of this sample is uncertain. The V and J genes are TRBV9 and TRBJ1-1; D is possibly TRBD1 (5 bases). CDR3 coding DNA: TGTGCCAGCAGCTTTTCGGTGGGGCCCTCGGACACTGAAGCTTTCTTT. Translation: CASSFSVGPSDTEAFF.